This paragraph covers one T cell receptor (beta chain) sequence. Its antigen is as yet unknown. This entry is derived from a study of OX40 agonist ivuxolimab in advanced cancers. Study background: Among those treated, three patients had partial responses, one with hepatocellular carcinoma and two with cutaneous melanoma. Findings and caveats of the study: Fewer expanded clones were found on average in CD4+ than in CD8+ T cells. The study observed clonal expansion of CD4+ and CD8+ blood T cells by week 6 at 0.1 to 3.0 mg/kg.

Produced via immunoSEQ multiplex PCR; TCRdb's table is partial and in-frame only. The repertoire holds almost 70,000 clones, with 70% to 90% as singletons. V lost 4 bases, J lost 5 bases, and 10 bases stayed unmatched. In germline, CDR1 is SGDLS, CDR2 YYNGEE. The CDR3 length is 15 residues. V usage is TRBV9 and J usage is TRBJ2-7; 9 bases match TRBD1. The TCR comes from an adult with an advanced solid tumor such as melanoma, head and neck, liver or kidney cancer. The input for sequencing was CD4+ or CD8+ T cells sorted from blood, taken in a trial of the OX40 agonist ivuxolimab. The CDR3 coding sequence is TGTGCCAGCAGCCCCGGGACAGGGAGATTCGACGAGCAGTACTTC. This translates into CASSPGTGRFDEQYF.